A single sample is the source of the 9 T cell receptor beta chains below, sequenced in a study of T-cell reconstitution after alpha-beta-depleted transplantation in children. Unique molecular identifiers were incorporated when the TCRbeta library was constructed. TCRdb ran MiXCR on the PCR reads and lists one entry per CDR3 protein. The sample shows about a million distinct CDR3 sequences, about 31% of them seen only once. Here the sequenced sample was PBMCs, mostly from graft donor cells, taken 360 days after TCRalphabeta/CD19-depleted stem cell transplant. The receptors were gathered from a boy less than two years old who had a stem cell transplant for SCID, so the T cells may come from the graft donor.

This clonotype was picked up a small number of times. The chain combines TRBV12-3 or TRBV12-4 with TRBJ1-1; D is possibly TRBD1 (6 bases). This CDR3 is built from 14 residues. V gave up 3 bases and J gave up 1 base, with 9 bases separating them. In DNA form, the CDR3 reads TGTGCCAGCAGTTTCCACAGGGCGAACACTGAAGCTTTCTTT. It translates to CASSFHRANTEAFF.

The V and J genes are TRBV5-1 and TRBJ2-1; 10 nucleotides agree with TRBD2. Germline CDR1 SGHRS, CDR2 YFSETQ. V was pared by 4 bases and J by 4 bases, with 5 bases of the junction left unmatched. The CDR3 loop spans 15 amino acids. Here the CDR3 reads CASSQTSGLYNEQFF. CDR3 DNA: TGCGCCAGCAGCCAGACTAGCGGGCTTTACAATGAGCAGTTCTTC.

A few counts support this clonotype. The rearrangement joins TRBV20-1 to TRBJ2-2; TRBD2 is a possible D gene (6 bases). Trimming cost V 3 bases and J 4 bases, with 15 bases left between them. Looked up from germline, CDR1 is DFQATT and CDR2 is SNEGSKA (reference sequence). The CDR3 has 15 amino acids. The CDR3 coding sequence is TGCAGTGCTAGCCCCTGTAGCGGCTGCACCGGGGAGCTGTTTTTT. Protein: CSASPCSGCTGELFF.

The chain combines TRBV12-3 or TRBV12-4 with TRBJ2-5; TRBD2 matches 13 bases. CDR3 size: 17 residues. V was pared by 4 bases and J by 1 base, with 6 bases of the junction left unmatched. The CDR3 region has the DNA TGTGCCAGCAGTTCGGGACTAGCGGGGTACCCCCAAGAGACCCAGTACTTC. This translates into CASSSGLAGYPQETQYF.

The sample holds a few counts of this clonotype. This sequence joins TRBV11-1 and TRBJ2-7, with TRBD1 as a possible D gene (5 bases). Germline V CDR1 and CDR2: SGHAT, FQDESV (reference sequence). The CDR3 extends over 13 amino acids. Trimming took 4 bases from V and 3 from J, leaving 10 bases between them. The CDR3 DNA reads TGTGCCAGCAGCTGGGAAAGGGGCTACGAGCAGTACTTC. Its protein product is CASSWERGYEQYF.

The J gene is TRBJ2-5, the V gene TRBV10-3, with a tentative D call TRBD1 (5 bases). The CDR3 extends over 14 amino acids. Germline lookup yields CDR1 ENHRY and CDR2 SYGVKD. Trimming shortened V by 2 bases and J by 1 base, and 8 bases separated the two germline ends. In nucleotides, the CDR3 is TGTGCCATCAGTGAGGACCAGGGCCAAGAGACCCAGTACTTC. Its translation is CAISEDQGQETQYF.

This chain uses TRBV29-1 with TRBJ1-3; D is undetermined. The length of the CDR3 is 14 residues. The germline V and J ends were trimmed by 6 bases and 2 bases, with 14 bases remaining between them. Germline V lookup: CDR1 SQVTM, CDR2 ANQGSEA. The CDR3 loop reads CSVDPAGPGNTIYF. The DNA of the CDR3 is TGCAGCGTCGACCCGGCTGGGCCTGGAAACACCATATATTTT. The whole variable domain, remainder taken from reference TRBV29-1 and TRBJ1-3, is SAVISQKPSRDICQRGTSLTIQCQVDSQVTMMFWYRQQPGQSLTLIATANQGSEATYESGFVIDKFPISRPNLTFSTLTVSNMSPEDSSIYLCSVDPAGPGNTIYFGEGSWLTVV.

CDR3 in amino acids: CASSQYPTSGVYEQYF. The CDR3 coding sequence is TGTGCCAGCAGCCAATACCCGACTAGCGGGGTCTACGAGCAGTACTTC. V usage is TRBV4-2 and J usage is TRBJ2-7; 11 bases agree with TRBD2. The length of the CDR3 is 16 residues. CDR1 LGHNA and CDR2 YNFKEQ come from the germline V gene. With 2 bases clipped from V and 3 bases from J, the junction kept 6 bases outside the gene matches.

This clonotype was detected a few times. V and J are TRBV7-2 and TRBJ1-5, with 8 bases fitting TRBD1. Per germline, CDR1 SGHTA and CDR2 FQGNSA. J gave up 3 bases and V 5 bases, and 6 bases lay outside the gene matches. The CDR3 is 15 residues long. The CDR3 DNA reads as TGTGCCAGCAGCCCGGACAGGGCCAACAATCAGCCCCAGCATTTT. It encodes CASSPDRANNQPQHF.